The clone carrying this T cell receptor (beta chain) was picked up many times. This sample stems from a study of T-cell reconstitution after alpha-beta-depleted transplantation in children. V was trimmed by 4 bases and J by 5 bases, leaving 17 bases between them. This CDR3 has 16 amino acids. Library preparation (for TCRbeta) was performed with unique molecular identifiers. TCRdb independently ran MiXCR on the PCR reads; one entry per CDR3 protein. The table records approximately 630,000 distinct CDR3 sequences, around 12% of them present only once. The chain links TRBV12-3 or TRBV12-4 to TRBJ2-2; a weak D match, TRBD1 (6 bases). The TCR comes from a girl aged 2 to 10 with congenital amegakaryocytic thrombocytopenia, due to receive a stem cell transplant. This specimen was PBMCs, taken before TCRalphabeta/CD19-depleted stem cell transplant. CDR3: CASSSRDIMATGELFF. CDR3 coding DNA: TGTGCCAGCAGTTCACGGGACATTATGGCAACCGGGGAGCTGTTTTTT.